These T cell receptor beta chains were read from a single sample in a study of T cell clones after liver transplantation. TCRdb's copy holds only in-frame clones and misses some; the assay was immunoSEQ multiplex PCR. The sample gives 95,000 to 110,000 clones, around 83% of which show up once; approximately 0.99% is in the top ten. The material was CD4+ T cells from blood, obtained before liver transplant. These receptors were collected from a human donor who received a liver transplant. The CDR3 runs from the conserved cysteine through the conserved F or W. D genes are given only for firm matches. A row's size may be missing; if present it is once, few, many or a size class.

d_call: TRBD1
clone_size: NA
j_call: TRBJ2-7
v_call: TRBV30
cdr3_nt: TGTGCCTGGAGTCGGACAGGGCTCTACGAGCAGTACTTC
cdr3_aa: CAWSRTGLYEQYF

d_call: TRBD1
clone_size: few
j_call: TRBJ1-4
v_call: TRBV9
cdr3_nt: TGTGCCAGCAGCGTGTCACCAGGGGGCGACGATGAAAAACTGTTTTTT
cdr3_aa: CASSVSPGGDDEKLFF

d_call: TRBD1
clone_size: NA
j_call: TRBJ2-7
v_call: TRBV23-1
cdr3_nt: TGCGCCAGCAGTCTAGCCGACAGGGGGTCCACCCCCGACTCCTACGAGCAGTACTTC
cdr3_aa: CASSLADRGSTPDSYEQYF

d_call: NA
clone_size: NA
j_call: TRBJ2-1
v_call: TRBV7-9
cdr3_nt: TGTGCCAGCAGCCGCCTCGGGGCAGGGGAGGAAAATGAGCAGTTCTTC
cdr3_aa: CASSRLGAGEENEQFF

d_call: NA
clone_size: NA
j_call: TRBJ1-4
v_call: TRBV5-8
cdr3_nt: TGTGCCAGCCGCACATACCTTCGGGTCAGACAGCCGGGTAATGAAAAACTGTTTTTT
cdr3_aa: CASRTYLRVRQPGNEKLFF

d_call: NA
clone_size: NA
j_call: TRBJ2-5
v_call: TRBV12-5
cdr3_nt: TGTGCTAGTGGACAAACAGGGCAAGAGACCCAGTACTTC
cdr3_aa: CASGQTGQETQYF

d_call: NA
clone_size: NA
j_call: TRBJ1-1
v_call: TRBV27
cdr3_nt: TGTGCCAGCAAAAATCCGCCGGGGAGGTTGAACACTGAAGCTTTCTTT
cdr3_aa: CASKNPPGRLNTEAFF

d_call: NA
clone_size: few
j_call: TRBJ1-2
v_call: TRBV5-4
cdr3_nt: TGTGCCAGCAATAAGGGGGGTAGCTATGGCTACACCTTC
cdr3_aa: CASNKGGSYGYTF

d_call: NA
clone_size: NA
j_call: TRBJ2-7
v_call: TRBV19
cdr3_nt: TGTGCCAGTAGTGGGCGCAGGGTAGCTAGCTCCTACGAGCAGTACTTC
cdr3_aa: CASSGRRVASSYEQYF

d_call: TRBD1
clone_size: NA
j_call: TRBJ1-5
v_call: TRBV7-8
cdr3_nt: TGTGCCAGCAGCTTAGCGGGACAGAAGCGACAGCCCCAGCATTTT
cdr3_aa: CASSLAGQKRQPQHF

d_call: TRBD1
clone_size: NA
j_call: TRBJ1-2
v_call: TRBV28
cdr3_nt: TGTGCCGGCTACACCACAGGGGCCTATGGCTACACCTTC
cdr3_aa: CAGYTTGAYGYTF

d_call: NA
clone_size: NA
j_call: TRBJ1-5
v_call: TRBV6-6
cdr3_nt: TGTGCCAGCAGTTACTCACGGGACAACCAGCCCCAGCATTTT
cdr3_aa: CASSYSRDNQPQHF

d_call: TRBD1
clone_size: NA
j_call: TRBJ1-4
v_call: TRBV15
cdr3_nt: TGTGCCACCAGCAGAGGGGGGACAGGGAGCGAAAAACTGTTTTTT
cdr3_aa: CATSRGGTGSEKLFF

d_call: NA
clone_size: NA
j_call: TRBJ2-1
v_call: TRBV25-1
cdr3_nt: TGTGCCAGCAGTAAGGCAGGGAGCTCCTACAATGAGCAGTTCTTC
cdr3_aa: CASSKAGSSYNEQFF

d_call: NA
clone_size: once
j_call: TRBJ1-5
v_call: TRBV6-1
cdr3_nt: TGTGCCAGCAGTTTGGACGGGGGCCAGCCCCAGCATTTT
cdr3_aa: CASSLDGGQPQHF

d_call: NA
clone_size: NA
j_call: TRBJ2-7
v_call: TRBV7-9
cdr3_nt: TGTGCCAGCAGCACCATGTCCTACGAGCAGTACTTC
cdr3_aa: CASSTMSYEQYF

d_call: NA
clone_size: NA
j_call: TRBJ1-5
v_call: TRBV19
cdr3_nt: TGTGCCAGTATTGGCTATAGCAATCAGCCCCAGCATTTT
cdr3_aa: CASIGYSNQPQHF

d_call: NA
clone_size: NA
j_call: TRBJ2-7
v_call: TRBV14
cdr3_nt: TGTGCCAGCACCTCAAGCCGGGGAAAGCCGGGGGAGCAGTACTTC
cdr3_aa: CASTSSRGKPGEQYF

d_call: TRBD1
clone_size: NA
j_call: TRBJ1-2
v_call: TRBV7-8
cdr3_nt: TGTGCCAGCAGCCCTGGACAGGGGCGCAACTATGGCTACACCTTC
cdr3_aa: CASSPGQGRNYGYTF

d_call: TRBD1
clone_size: NA
j_call: TRBJ1-2
v_call: TRBV6-1
cdr3_nt: TGTGCCAGCAGTGAAAAGGGACAGTTCTATGGCTACACCTTC
cdr3_aa: CASSEKGQFYGYTF

d_call: NA
clone_size: NA
j_call: TRBJ2-7
v_call: TRBV7-2
cdr3_nt: TGTGCCAGCAGCTTCCAGGGGGGCGGCGAGCAGTACTTC
cdr3_aa: CASSFQGGGEQYF

d_call: NA
clone_size: NA
j_call: TRBJ1-2
v_call: TRBV5-1
cdr3_nt: TGCGCCAACAGCGACTGGGGGGCCGATGGCTACACCTTC
cdr3_aa: CANSDWGADGYTF

d_call: NA
clone_size: NA
j_call: TRBJ2-2
v_call: TRBV7-3
cdr3_nt: TGTGCCAGCAGCTTAAACCCCGCGCCCGGGGAGCTGTTTTTT
cdr3_aa: CASSLNPAPGELFF

d_call: TRBD2
clone_size: NA
j_call: TRBJ2-2
v_call: TRBV30
cdr3_nt: TGTGCCTGGAGGGAGCTAGCGGGACTTAGAACCGGGGAGCTGTTTTTT
cdr3_aa: CAWRELAGLRTGELFF

d_call: NA
clone_size: once
j_call: TRBJ2-1
v_call: TRBV2
cdr3_nt: TGTGCCAGCAGTGAATGGGACAACTACAATGAGCAGTTCTTC
cdr3_aa: CASSEWDNYNEQFF

d_call: TRBD1
clone_size: NA
j_call: TRBJ2-7
v_call: TRBV2
cdr3_nt: TGTGCCAGCAGGGCCGCCGGGACAGTCTTAGGGGAGCAGTACTTC
cdr3_aa: CASRAAGTVLGEQYF

d_call: NA
clone_size: once
j_call: TRBJ2-5
v_call: TRBV11-1
cdr3_nt: TGTGCCAGCAGCTTTTATTCCGGGCCCGAGACCCAGTACTTC
cdr3_aa: CASSFYSGPETQYF

d_call: TRBD1
clone_size: NA
j_call: TRBJ1-5
v_call: TRBV18
cdr3_nt: TGTGCCAGCTCAGAAGGGACAGGGGGAAATCAGCCCCAGCATTTT
cdr3_aa: CASSEGTGGNQPQHF

d_call: TRBD1
clone_size: NA
j_call: TRBJ2-7
v_call: TRBV7-2
cdr3_nt: TGTGCCAGCAGTCAGCAGACAGGGAGCTCCTACGAGCAGTACTTC
cdr3_aa: CASSQQTGSSYEQYF

d_call: NA
clone_size: NA
j_call: TRBJ1-4
v_call: TRBV2
cdr3_nt: TGTGCCAGCAGTGAAGCGGGCCGGAGGAGGGGGACCGAAAAACTGTTTTTT
cdr3_aa: CASSEAGRRRGTEKLFF

d_call: NA
clone_size: NA
j_call: TRBJ1-6
v_call: TRBV7-2
cdr3_nt: TGTGCCAGCAGCGCTACAGGGAATTCACCCCTCCACTTT
cdr3_aa: CASSATGNSPLHF

d_call: NA
clone_size: NA
j_call: TRBJ2-1
v_call: TRBV11-3
cdr3_nt: TGTGCCAGCAGCTTAGGTGCGGAAAATGAGCAGTTCTTC
cdr3_aa: CASSLGAENEQFF

d_call: TRBD1
clone_size: NA
j_call: TRBJ2-7
v_call: TRBV6-5
cdr3_nt: TGTGCCAGCAGCTCTCCCGGGACAGGGAACTACGAGCAGTACTTC
cdr3_aa: CASSSPGTGNYEQYF

d_call: NA
clone_size: NA
j_call: TRBJ1-4
v_call: TRBV19
cdr3_nt: TGTGCCAGTAGCCGGGCGGCTAATGAAAAACTGTTTTTT
cdr3_aa: CASSRAANEKLFF

d_call: NA
clone_size: once
j_call: TRBJ2-2
v_call: TRBV7-3
cdr3_nt: TGTGCCAGCAGCTTACGGTTCGGGGATTCCGGGGAGCTGTTTTTT
cdr3_aa: CASSLRFGDSGELFF

d_call: TRBD1
clone_size: NA
j_call: TRBJ2-5
v_call: TRBV6-6
cdr3_nt: TGTGCCAGCAGTCGACAGGGGTACGAGACCCAGTACTTC
cdr3_aa: CASSRQGYETQYF

d_call: TRBD1
clone_size: NA
j_call: TRBJ2-2
v_call: TRBV18
cdr3_nt: TGTGCCAGCTCACTAAGGACAGGCTCGAACACCGGGGAGCTGTTTTTT
cdr3_aa: CASSLRTGSNTGELFF

d_call: NA
clone_size: once
j_call: TRBJ1-2
v_call: TRBV7-9
cdr3_nt: TGTGCCAGCAGCTCCTGGGGAGACTATGGCTACACCTTC
cdr3_aa: CASSSWGDYGYTF

d_call: NA
clone_size: NA
j_call: TRBJ2-7
v_call: TRBV5-1
cdr3_nt: TGCGCCAGCAGCTTGTTCGGCAGGGACTCCTACGAGCAGTACTTC
cdr3_aa: CASSLFGRDSYEQYF

d_call: NA
clone_size: few
j_call: TRBJ2-3
v_call: TRBV20-1
cdr3_nt: TGCAGTGGGGGGGCCCAGCATACGCAGTATTTT
cdr3_aa: CSGGAQHTQYF